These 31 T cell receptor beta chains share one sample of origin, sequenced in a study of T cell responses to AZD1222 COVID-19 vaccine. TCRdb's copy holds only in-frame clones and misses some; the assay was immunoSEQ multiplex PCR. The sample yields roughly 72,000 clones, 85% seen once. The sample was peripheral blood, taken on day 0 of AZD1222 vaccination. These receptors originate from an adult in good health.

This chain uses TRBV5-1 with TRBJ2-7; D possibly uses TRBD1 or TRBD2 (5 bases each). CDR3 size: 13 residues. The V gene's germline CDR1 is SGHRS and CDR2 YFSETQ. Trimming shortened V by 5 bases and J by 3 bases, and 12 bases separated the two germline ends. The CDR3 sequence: CASRGDGYYEQYF. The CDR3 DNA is TGCGCCAGCAGGGGGGACGGATACTACGAGCAGTACTTC.

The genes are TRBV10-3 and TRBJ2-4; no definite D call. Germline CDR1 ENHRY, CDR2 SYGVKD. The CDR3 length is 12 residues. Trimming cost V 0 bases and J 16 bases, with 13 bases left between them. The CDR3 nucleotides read TGTGCCATCAGTGAGTCAGGGCTGGTCGGTTACTTC. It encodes CAISESGLVGYF.

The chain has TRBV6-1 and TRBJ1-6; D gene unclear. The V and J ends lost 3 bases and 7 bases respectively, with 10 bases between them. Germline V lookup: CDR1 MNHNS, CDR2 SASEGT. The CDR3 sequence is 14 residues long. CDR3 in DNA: TGTGCCAGCAGTGATATGGCAGGCAATTCACCCCTCCACTTT. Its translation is CASSDMAGNSPLHF.

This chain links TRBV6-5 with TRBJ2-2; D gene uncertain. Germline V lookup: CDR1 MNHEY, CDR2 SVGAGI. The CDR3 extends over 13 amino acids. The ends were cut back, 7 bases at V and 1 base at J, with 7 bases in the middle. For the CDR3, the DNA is TGTGCCAGCATGGAGCGGAACACCGGGGAGCTGTTTTTT. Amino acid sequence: CASMERNTGELFF.

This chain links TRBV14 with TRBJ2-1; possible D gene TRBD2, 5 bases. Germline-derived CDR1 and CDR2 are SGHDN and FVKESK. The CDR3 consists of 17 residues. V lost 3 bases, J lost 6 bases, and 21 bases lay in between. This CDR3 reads CASSQVGSNYFRNEQFF. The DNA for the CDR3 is TGTGCCAGCAGCCAGGTGGGGAGTAACTACTTTCGCAATGAGCAGTTCTTC.

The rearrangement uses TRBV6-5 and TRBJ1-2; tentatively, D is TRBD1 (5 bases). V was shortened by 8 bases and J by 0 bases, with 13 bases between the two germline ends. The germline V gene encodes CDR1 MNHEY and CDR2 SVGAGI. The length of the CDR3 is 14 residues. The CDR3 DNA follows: TGTGCCAGCGATCGGACACCTACTAACTATGGCTACACCTTC. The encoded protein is CASDRTPTNYGYTF.

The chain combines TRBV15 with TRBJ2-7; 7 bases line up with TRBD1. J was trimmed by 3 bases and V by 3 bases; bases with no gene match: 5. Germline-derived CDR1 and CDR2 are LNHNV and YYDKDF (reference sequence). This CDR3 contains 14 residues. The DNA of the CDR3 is TGTGCCACCAGCAGGGTGGACAGGTACTACGAGCAGTACTTC. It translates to CATSRVDRYYEQYF. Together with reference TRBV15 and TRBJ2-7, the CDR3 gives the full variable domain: DAMVIQNPRYQVTQFGKPVTLSCSQTLNHNVMYWYQQKSSQAPKLLFHYYDKDFNNEADTPDNFQSRRPNTSFCFLDIRSPGLGDTAMYLCATSRVDRYYEQYFGPGTRLTVT.

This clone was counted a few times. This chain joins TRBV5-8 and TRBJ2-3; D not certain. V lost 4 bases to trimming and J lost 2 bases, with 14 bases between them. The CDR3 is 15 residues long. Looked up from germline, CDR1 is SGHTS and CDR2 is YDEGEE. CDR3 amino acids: CASSPWEGPTDTQYF. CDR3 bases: TGTGCCAGCAGCCCGTGGGAAGGACCCACAGATACGCAGTATTTT.

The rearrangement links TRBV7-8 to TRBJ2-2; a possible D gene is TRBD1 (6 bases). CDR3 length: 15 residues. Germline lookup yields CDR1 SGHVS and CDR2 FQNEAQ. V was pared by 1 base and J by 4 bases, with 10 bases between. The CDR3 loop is CASSLVQGSTGELFF. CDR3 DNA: TGTGCCAGCAGCTTAGTCCAGGGGAGCACCGGGGAGCTGTTTTTT. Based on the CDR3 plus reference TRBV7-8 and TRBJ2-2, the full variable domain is GAGVSQSPRYKVAKRGQDVALRCDPISGHVSLFWYQQALGQGPEFLTYFQNEAQLDKSGLPSDRFFAERPEGSVSTLKIQRTQQEDSAVYLCASSLVQGSTGELFFGEGSRLTVL.

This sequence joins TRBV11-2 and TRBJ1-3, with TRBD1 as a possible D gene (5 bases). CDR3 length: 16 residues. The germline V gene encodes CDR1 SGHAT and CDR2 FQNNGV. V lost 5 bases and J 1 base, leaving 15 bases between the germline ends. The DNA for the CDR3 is TGTGCCAGCAGCCCGGGGGGGTCGCGGTCTGGAAACACCATATATTTT. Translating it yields CASSPGGSRSGNTIYF.

The CDR3 sequence: CSVAGTGPGSGANVLTF. CDR3 nucleotide sequence: TGCAGCGTTGCCGGGACAGGCCCTGGGTCTGGGGCCAACGTCCTGACTTTC. The V gene is TRBV29-1, the J gene TRBJ2-6, with 8 positions matching TRBD1. The V gene's germline CDR1 is SQVTM and CDR2 ANQGSEA. The V gene end was trimmed by 4 bases and the J gene end by 1 base; junction bases not matched to a gene: 9. The CDR3 consists of 17 residues.

The CDR3 DNA sequence: TGTGCCAGCTCACAGACAACAGGAAGGGGCTACACCTTC. Translation gives CASSQTTGRGYTF. This sequence joins TRBV18 and TRBJ1-2; possibly TRBD1 for D (5 bases). Germline V gene lookup returns CDR1 KGHSH and CDR2 LQKENI. V lost 4 bases and J 8 bases, leaving 14 bases between the germline ends. The CDR3 has 13 residues.

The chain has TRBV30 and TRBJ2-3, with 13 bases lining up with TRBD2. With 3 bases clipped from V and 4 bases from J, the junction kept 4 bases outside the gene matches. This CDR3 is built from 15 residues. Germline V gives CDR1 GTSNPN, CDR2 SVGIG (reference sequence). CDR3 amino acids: CAWSNGLAGADTQYF. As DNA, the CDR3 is TGTGCCTGGAGCAATGGACTAGCGGGAGCAGATACGCAGTATTTT.

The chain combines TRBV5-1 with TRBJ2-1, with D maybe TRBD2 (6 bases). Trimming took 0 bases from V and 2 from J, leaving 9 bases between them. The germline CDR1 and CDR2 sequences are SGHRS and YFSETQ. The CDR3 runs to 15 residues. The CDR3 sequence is CASSLGLGAYNEQFF. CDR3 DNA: TGCGCCAGCAGCTTGGGACTAGGCGCCTACAATGAGCAGTTCTTC.

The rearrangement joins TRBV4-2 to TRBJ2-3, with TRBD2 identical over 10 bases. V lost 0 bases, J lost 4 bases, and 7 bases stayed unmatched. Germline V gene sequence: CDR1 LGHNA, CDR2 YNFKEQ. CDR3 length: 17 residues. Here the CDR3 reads CASSQDGAGGSADTQYF. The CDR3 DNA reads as TGTGCCAGCAGCCAAGATGGAGCGGGGGGGAGCGCAGATACGCAGTATTTT.

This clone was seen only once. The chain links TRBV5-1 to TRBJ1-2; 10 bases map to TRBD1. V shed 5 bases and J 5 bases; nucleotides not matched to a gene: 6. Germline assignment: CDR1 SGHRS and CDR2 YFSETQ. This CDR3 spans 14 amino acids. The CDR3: CASSSPGQGYGYTF. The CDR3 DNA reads TGCGCCAGCAGTAGTCCGGGACAGGGGTATGGCTACACCTTC.

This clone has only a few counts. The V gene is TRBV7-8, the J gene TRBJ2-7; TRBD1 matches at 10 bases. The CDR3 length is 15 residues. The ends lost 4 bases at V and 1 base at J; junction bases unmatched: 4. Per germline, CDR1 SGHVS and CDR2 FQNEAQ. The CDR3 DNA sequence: TGTGCCAGCAGCTCGCGGACAGGGGGTTCCTACGAGCAGTACTTC. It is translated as CASSSRTGGSYEQYF.

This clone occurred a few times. The CDR3 DNA reads as TGTGCCAGTAGTGGGCTGAAGGGCGGCTACACCTTC. Residues: CASSGLKGGYTF. The chain employs TRBV19 and TRBJ1-2; D is unclear. Germline V gene sequence: CDR1 LNHDA, CDR2 SQIVND (reference sequence). CDR3 length equals 12 residues. V was shortened by 5 bases and J by 8 bases, with 12 bases between the two germline ends.

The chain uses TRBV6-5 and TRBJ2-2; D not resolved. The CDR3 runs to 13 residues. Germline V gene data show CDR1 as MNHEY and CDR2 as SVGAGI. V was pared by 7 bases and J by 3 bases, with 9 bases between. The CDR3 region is CASIRVHTGELFF. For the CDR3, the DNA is TGTGCCAGCATCCGGGTGCACACCGGGGAGCTGTTTTTT.

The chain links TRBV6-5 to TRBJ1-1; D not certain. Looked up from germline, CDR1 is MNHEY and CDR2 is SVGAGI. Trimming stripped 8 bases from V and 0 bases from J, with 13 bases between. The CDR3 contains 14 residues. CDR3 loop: CASSRASLNTEAFF. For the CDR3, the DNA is TGTGCCAGCTCGCGGGCGTCCCTGAACACTGAAGCTTTCTTT.

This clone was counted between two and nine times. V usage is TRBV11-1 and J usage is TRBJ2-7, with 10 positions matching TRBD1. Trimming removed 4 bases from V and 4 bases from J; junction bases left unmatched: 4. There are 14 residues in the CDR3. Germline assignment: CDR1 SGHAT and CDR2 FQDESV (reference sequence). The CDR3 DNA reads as TGTGCCAGCAGCTCCGGGACAGGGGCGTACGAGCAGTACTTC. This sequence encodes CASSSGTGAYEQYF.

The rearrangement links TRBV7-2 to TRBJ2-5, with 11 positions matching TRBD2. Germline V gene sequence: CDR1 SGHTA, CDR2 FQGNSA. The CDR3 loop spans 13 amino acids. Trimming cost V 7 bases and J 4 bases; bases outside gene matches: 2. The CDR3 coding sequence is TGTGCCAGCATACTAGCGGGAGTAGAGACCCAGTACTTC. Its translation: CASILAGVETQYF. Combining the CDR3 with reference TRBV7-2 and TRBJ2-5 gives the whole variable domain GAGVSQSPSNKVTEKGKDVELRCDPISGHTALYWYRQSLGQGLEFLIYFQGNSAPDKSGLPSDRFSAERTGGSVSTLTIQRTQQEDSAVYLCASILAGVETQYFGPGTRLLVL.

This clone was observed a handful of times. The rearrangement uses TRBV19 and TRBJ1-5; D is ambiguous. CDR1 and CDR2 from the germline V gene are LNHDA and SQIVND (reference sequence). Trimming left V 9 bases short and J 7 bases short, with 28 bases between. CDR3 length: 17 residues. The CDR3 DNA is TGTGCCAGCAACGATGGCCGCCGGCTCCTTCTGACCCAGCCCCAGCATTTT. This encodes CASNDGRRLLLTQPQHF.

CDR3 DNA sequence: TGTGCCAGCAGTCCGCCCGGGACTAACGGCAATGAGCAGTTCTTC. Translation: CASSPPGTNGNEQFF. The chain joins TRBV27 to TRBJ2-1, with TRBD2 matching 7 bases. In germline, CDR1 is MNHEY, CDR2 SMNVEV (reference sequence). V trimming: 5 bases; J trimming: 6 bases; junction bases outside the gene matches: 10. The CDR3 is 15 amino acids.

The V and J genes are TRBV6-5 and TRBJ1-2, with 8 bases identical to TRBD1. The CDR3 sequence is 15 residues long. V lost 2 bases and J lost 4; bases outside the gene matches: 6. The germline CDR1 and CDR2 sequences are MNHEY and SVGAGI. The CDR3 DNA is TGTGCCAGCAGTTACCTTGACAGGGGAGGCTATGGCTACACCTTC. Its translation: CASSYLDRGGYGYTF.

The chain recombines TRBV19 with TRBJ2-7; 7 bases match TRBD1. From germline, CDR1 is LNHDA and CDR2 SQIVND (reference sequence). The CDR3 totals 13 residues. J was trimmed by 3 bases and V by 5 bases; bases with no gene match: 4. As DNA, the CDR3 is TGTGCCAGTAGTGCCGGGACAGTCTACGAGCAGTACTTC. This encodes CASSAGTVYEQYF.

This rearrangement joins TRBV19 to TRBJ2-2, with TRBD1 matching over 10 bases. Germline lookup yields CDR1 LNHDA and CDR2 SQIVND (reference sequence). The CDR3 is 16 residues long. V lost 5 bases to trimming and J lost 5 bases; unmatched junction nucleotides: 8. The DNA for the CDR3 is TGTGCCAGTAGTCCCTTGGGGGACAGGGGTACCGGGGAGCTGTTTTTT. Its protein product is CASSPLGDRGTGELFF. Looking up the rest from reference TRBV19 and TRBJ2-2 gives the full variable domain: DGGITQSPKYLFRKEGQNVTLSCEQNLNHDAMYWYRQDPGQGLRLIYYSQIVNDFQKGDIAEGYSVSREKKESFPLTVTSAQKNPTAFYLCASSPLGDRGTGELFFGEGSRLTVL.

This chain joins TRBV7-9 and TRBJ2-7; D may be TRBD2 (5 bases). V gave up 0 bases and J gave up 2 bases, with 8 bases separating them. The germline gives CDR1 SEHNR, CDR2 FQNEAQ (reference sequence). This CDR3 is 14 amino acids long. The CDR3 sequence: CASSLAGAAYEQYF. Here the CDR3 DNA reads TGTGCCAGCAGCTTAGCGGGAGCCGCCTACGAGCAGTACTTC.

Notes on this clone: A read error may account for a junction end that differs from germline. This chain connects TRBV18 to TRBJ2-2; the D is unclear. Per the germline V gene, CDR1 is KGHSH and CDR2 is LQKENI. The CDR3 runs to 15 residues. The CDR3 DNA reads TGTGCCAGCTCACCACAGGGTCCGAACGCCGGGGAGCTGTTTTTT. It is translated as CASSPQGPNAGELFF.

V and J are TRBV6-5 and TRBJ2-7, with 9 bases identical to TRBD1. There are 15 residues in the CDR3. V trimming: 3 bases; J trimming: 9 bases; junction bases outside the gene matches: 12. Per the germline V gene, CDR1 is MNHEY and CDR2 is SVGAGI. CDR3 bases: TGTGCCAGCAGTTATTCGACCGGGGGACAGGGCTGGCAGTACTTC. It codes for CASSYSTGGQGWQYF.

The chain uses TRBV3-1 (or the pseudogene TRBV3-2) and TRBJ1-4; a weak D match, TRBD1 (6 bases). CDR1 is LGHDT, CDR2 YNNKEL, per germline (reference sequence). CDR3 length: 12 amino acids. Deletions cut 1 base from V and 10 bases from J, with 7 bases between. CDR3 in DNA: TGTGCCAGCAGCCAAGTAGGGGGAAAACTGTTTTTT. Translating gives CASSQVGGKLFF.